This T cell receptor beta chain was sequenced for a study of T cell clonality in common variable immunodeficiency. General study points: Fewer deletions and N-nucleotide insertions were reportedly seen in common variable immunodeficiency TCR beta sequences.

Both groups were predominantly of Caucasian heritage. Sequenced by immunoSEQ multiplex PCR; TCRdb stores in-frame clones only, minus some. This sample carries about 34,000 clones and no singletons, and 6.7% goes to the top ten. As regards this clone: Its antigen is as yet unknown. From the germline J gene comes the end of the CDR3, since the read stops 3 residues before it.

Germline V CDR1 and CDR2: SGHTA, FQGNSA. The CDR3 extends over 15 amino acids. V lost 1 base and J 5 bases, leaving 12 bases between the germline ends. This sequence joins TRBV7-2 and TRBJ1-5; tentatively, D is TRBD1 (5 bases). Sequencing input: peripheral blood mononuclear cells. The clonotype originates from a human donor with common variable immunodeficiency. The CDR3 protein is CASSLGGTGYQPQHF. CDR3 DNA, as far as it was read: TGTGCCAGCAGCTTAGGCGGAACAGGATATCAGCCC.